This T cell receptor beta chain was sequenced for a study of T cell responses to AZD1222 COVID-19 vaccine. Whole-study findings and limits: AZD1222 recipients seropositive at baseline numbered only 5 to 7. Nearly half of unique spike-specific TCRs reportedly avoided B.1.351 and B.1.1.7 mutated regions. Mostly white British, mostly female donors; authors suggested clonal diversity may be underestimated. Spike-specific TCR breadth and depth both grew after two AZD1222 doses.

A word on this clone: What it recognizes is unknown.

The CDR3 totals 15 residues. Trimming shortened V by 4 bases and J by 4 bases, and 14 bases separated the two germline ends. Per germline, CDR1 SGHTA and CDR2 FQGNSA. Clones were sequenced by immunoSEQ multiplex PCR, and TCRdb holds only the in-frame ones, with some missing. The repertoire consists of 90,000 to 120,000 clones, with approximately 89% occurring once and the leading ten covering approximately 3%. The receptor comes from an adult who received the MenACWY meningococcal vaccine as a control. The chain joins TRBV7-2 to TRBJ1-5; possibly TRBD1 for D (5 bases). The material sequenced was peripheral blood, taken 28 days after the second dose of the MenACWY control vaccine. Here the CDR3 reads CASSSGQIGNQPQHF. The CDR3 DNA reads as TGTGCCAGCAGCTCCGGACAAATTGGGAATCAGCCCCAGCATTTT. Together with reference TRBV7-2 and TRBJ1-5, the CDR3 gives the full variable domain: GAGVSQSPSNKVTEKGKDVELRCDPISGHTALYWYRQSLGQGLEFLIYFQGNSAPDKSGLPSDRFSAERTGGSVSTLTIQRTQQEDSAVYLCASSSGQIGNQPQHFGDGTRLSIL.